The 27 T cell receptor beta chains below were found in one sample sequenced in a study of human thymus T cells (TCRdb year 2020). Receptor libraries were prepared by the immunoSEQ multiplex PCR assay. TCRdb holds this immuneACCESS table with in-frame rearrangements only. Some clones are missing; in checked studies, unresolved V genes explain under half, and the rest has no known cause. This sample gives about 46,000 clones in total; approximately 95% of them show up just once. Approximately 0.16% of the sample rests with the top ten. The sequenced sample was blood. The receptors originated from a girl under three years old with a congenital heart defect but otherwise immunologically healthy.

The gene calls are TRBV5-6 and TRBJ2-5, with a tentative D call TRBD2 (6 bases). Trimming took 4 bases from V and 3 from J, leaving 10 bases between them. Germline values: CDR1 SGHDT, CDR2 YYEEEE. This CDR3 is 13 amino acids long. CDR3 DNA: TGTGCCAGCAGCACCGGGACTGAAGAGACCCAGTACTTC. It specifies CASSTGTEETQYF.

CDR3 region: CASSPNTGELFF. DNA of the CDR3: TGTGCCAGCAGCCCGAACACCGGGGAGCTGTTTTTT. The chain employs TRBV4-2 and TRBJ2-2; D is undetermined. Per germline, CDR1 LGHNA and CDR2 YNFKEQ. The V end lost 4 bases, the J end lost 0 bases, and 0 bases lay between the germline ends. This CDR3 contains 12 residues.

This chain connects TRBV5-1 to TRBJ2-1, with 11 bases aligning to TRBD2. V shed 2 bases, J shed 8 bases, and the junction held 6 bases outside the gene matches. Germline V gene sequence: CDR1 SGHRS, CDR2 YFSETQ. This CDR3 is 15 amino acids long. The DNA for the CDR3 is TGCGCCAGCAGCTTTTCTAGCGGGAGGCTAGATGAGCAGTTCTTC. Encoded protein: CASSFSSGRLDEQFF.

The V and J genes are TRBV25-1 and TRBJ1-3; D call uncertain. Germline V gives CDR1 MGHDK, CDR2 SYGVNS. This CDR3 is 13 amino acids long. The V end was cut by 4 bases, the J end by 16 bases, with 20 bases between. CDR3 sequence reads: CASSAPARDAYYF. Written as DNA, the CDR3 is TGTGCCAGCAGTGCCCCGGCCCGGGATGCTTATTATTTT.

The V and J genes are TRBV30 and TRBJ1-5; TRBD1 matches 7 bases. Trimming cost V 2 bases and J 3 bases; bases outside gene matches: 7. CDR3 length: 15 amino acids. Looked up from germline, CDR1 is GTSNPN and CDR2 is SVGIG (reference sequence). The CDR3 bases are TGTGCCTGGAGTCCCCCCGACAGGGACAATCAGCCCCAGCATTTT. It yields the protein CAWSPPDRDNQPQHF.

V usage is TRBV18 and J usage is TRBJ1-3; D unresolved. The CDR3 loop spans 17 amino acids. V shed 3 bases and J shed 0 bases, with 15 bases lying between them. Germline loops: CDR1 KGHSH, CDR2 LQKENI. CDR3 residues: CASSPTYGDGSGNTIYF. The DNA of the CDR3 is TGTGCCAGCTCACCCACGTATGGGGATGGCTCTGGAAACACCATATATTTT.

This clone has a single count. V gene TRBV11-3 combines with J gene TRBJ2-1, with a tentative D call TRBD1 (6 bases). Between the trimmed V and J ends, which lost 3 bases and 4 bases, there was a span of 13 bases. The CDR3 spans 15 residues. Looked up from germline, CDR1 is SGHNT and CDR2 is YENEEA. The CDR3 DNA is TGTGCCAGCAGCTTGTCCTGGACAGTTTACAATGAGCAGTTCTTC. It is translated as CASSLSWTVYNEQFF. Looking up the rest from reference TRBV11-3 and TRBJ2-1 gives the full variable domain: EAGVVQSPRYKIIEKKQPVAFWCNPISGHNTLYWYLQNLGQGPELLIRYENEEAVDDSQLPKDRFSAERLKGVDSTLKIQPAELGDSAVYLCASSLSWTVYNEQFFGPGTRLTVL.

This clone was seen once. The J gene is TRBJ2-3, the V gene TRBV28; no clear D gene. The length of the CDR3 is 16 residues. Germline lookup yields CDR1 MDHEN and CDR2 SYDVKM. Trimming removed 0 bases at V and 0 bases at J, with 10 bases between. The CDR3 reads CASSLWTATSTDTQYF. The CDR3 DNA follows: TGTGCCAGCAGTTTATGGACGGCCACTAGCACAGATACGCAGTATTTT.

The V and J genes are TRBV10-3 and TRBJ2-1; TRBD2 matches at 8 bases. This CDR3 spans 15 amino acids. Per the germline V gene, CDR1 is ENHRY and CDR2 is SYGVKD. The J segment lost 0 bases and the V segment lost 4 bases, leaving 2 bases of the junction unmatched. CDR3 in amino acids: CAISGGTSSYNEQFF. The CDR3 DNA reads TGTGCCATCAGTGGGGGGACTAGCTCCTACAATGAGCAGTTCTTC.

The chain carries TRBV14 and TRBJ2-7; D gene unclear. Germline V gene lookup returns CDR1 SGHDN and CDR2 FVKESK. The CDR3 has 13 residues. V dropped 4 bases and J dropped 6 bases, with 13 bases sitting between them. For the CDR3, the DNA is TGTGCCAGCAGCCCAGAGGTCCTCGGCGAGCAGTACTTC. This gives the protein CASSPEVLGEQYF.

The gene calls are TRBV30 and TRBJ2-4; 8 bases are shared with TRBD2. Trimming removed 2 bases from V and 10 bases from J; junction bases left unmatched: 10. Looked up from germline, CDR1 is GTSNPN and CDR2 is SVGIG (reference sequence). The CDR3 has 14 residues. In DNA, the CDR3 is TGTGCCTGGAGTCAAGGGAGCGGGGGTTTGATTCAGTACTTC. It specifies CAWSQGSGGLIQYF.

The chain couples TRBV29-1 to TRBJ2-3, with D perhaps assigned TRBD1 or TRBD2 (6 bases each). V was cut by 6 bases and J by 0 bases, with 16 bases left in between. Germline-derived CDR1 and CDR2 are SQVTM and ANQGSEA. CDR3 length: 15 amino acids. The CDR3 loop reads CSVVRGLSSTDTQYF. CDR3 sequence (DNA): TGCAGCGTAGTCAGGGGACTCTCCAGCACAGATACGCAGTATTTT.

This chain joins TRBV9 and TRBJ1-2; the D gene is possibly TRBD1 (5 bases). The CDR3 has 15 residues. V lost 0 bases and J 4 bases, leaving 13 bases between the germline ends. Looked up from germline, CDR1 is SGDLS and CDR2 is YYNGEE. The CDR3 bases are TGTGCCAGCAGCGTAGCTGGGGGGACCCTCTATGGCTACACCTTC. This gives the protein CASSVAGGTLYGYTF.

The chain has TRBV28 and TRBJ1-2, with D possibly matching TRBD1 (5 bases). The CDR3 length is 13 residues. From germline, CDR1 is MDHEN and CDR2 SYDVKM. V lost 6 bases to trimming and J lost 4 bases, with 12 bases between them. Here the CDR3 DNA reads TGTGCCAGCAGGGCAGGGAGGGTCTATGGCTACACCTTC. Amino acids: CASRAGRVYGYTF.

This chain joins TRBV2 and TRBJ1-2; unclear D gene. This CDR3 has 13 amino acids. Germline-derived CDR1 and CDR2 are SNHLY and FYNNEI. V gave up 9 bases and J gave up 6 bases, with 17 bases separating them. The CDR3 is CASRQYPLHGYTF. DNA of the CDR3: TGTGCCAGTCGTCAGTACCCCCTCCATGGCTACACCTTC.

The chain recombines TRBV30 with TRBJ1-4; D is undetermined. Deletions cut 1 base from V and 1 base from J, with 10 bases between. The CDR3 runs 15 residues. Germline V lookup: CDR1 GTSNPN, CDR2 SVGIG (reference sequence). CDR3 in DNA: TGTGCCTGGAGTGGAGAACAGCTAACTAATGAAAAACTGTTTTTT. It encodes CAWSGEQLTNEKLFF.

The CDR3: CASSQAFRGAAGANVLTF. Written as DNA, the CDR3 is TGTGCCAGCAGCCAAGCTTTTCGGGGGGCGGCTGGGGCCAACGTCCTGACTTTC. The chain joins TRBV14 to TRBJ2-6; perhaps TRBD2 as D (7 bases). Trimming pared 1 base from V and 2 bases from J, leaving 15 bases between. This CDR3 spans 18 amino acids. Germline V gene lookup returns CDR1 SGHDN and CDR2 FVKESK.

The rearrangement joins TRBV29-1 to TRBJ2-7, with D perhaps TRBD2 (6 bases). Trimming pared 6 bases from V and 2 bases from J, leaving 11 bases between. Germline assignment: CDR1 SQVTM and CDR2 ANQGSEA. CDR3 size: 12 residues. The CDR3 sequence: CSVGGYAYEQYF. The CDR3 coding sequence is TGCAGCGTCGGAGGGTATGCCTACGAGCAGTACTTC.

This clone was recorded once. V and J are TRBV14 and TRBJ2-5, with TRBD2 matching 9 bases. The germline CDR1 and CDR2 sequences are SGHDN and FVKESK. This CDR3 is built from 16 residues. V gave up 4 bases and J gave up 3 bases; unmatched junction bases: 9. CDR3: CASSPYLAGLEETQYF. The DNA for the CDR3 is TGTGCCAGCAGCCCCTATCTAGCGGGACTGGAAGAGACCCAGTACTTC. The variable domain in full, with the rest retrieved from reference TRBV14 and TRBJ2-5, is EAGVTQFPSHSVIEKGQTVTLRCDPISGHDNLYWYRRVMGKEIKFLLHFVKESKQDESGMPNNRFLAERTGGTYSTLKVQPAELEDSGVYFCASSPYLAGLEETQYFGPGTRLLVL.

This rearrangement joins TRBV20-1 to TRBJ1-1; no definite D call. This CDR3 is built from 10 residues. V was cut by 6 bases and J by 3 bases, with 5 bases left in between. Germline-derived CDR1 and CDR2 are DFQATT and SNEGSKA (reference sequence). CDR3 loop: CSAHYTEAFF. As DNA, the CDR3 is TGCAGTGCGCATTACACTGAAGCTTTCTTT.

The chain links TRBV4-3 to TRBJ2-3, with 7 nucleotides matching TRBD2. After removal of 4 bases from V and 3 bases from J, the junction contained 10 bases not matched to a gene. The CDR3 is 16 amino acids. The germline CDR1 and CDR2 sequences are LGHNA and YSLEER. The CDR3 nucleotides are TGCGCCAGCAGCCCAGACCGCGGGAGCGTTACAGATACGCAGTATTTT. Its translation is CASSPDRGSVTDTQYF.

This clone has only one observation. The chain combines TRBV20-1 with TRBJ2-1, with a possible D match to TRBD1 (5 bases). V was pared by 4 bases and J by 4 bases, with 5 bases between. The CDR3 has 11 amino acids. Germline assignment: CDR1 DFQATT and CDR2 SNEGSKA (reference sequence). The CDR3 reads CSANRYNEQFF. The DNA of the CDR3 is TGCAGTGCTAACAGGTACAATGAGCAGTTCTTC.

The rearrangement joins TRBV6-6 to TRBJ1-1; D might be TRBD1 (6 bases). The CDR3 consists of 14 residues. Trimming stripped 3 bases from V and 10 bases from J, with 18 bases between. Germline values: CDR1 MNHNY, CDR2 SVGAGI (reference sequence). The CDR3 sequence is CASSYGTGFLGAFF. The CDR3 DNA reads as TGTGCCAGCAGTTATGGTACAGGGTTTTTGGGAGCTTTCTTT.

In DNA, the CDR3 is TGTGCCAGTAGAGTCAGGTCGAACACCGGGGAGCTGTTTTTT. This sequence encodes CASRVRSNTGELFF. The chain carries TRBV19 and TRBJ2-2, with D unresolved. Per the germline V gene, CDR1 is LNHDA and CDR2 is SQIVND (reference sequence). Deletions cut 6 bases from V and 0 bases from J, with 8 bases between. The CDR3 sequence is 14 residues long. The complete variable domain, with remaining parts taken from reference TRBV19 and TRBJ2-2, reads DGGITQSPKYLFRKEGQNVTLSCEQNLNHDAMYWYRQDPGQGLRLIYYSQIVNDFQKGDIAEGYSVSREKKESFPLTVTSAQKNPTAFYLCASRVRSNTGELFFGEGSRLTVL.

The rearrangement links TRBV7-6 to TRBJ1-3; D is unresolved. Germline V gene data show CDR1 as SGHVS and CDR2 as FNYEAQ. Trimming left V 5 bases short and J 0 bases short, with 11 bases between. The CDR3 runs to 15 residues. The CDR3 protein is CASSPSFSSGNTIYF. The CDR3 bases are TGTGCCAGCAGCCCGTCATTCAGCTCTGGAAACACCATATATTTT.

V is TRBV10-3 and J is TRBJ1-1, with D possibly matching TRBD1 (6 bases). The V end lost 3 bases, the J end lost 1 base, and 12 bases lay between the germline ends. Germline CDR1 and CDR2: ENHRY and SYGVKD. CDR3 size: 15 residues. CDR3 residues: CAISDGGGRNTEAFF. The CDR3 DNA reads TGTGCCATCAGTGACGGTGGGGGGCGGAACACTGAAGCTTTCTTT.

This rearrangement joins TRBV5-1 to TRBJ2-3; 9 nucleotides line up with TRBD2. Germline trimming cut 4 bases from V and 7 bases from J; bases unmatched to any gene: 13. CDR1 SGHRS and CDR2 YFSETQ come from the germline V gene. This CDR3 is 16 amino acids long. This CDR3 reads CASSPGGREGLNTQYF. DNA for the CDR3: TGCGCCAGCAGCCCTGGCGGGCGGGAGGGCTTAAATACGCAGTATTTT.